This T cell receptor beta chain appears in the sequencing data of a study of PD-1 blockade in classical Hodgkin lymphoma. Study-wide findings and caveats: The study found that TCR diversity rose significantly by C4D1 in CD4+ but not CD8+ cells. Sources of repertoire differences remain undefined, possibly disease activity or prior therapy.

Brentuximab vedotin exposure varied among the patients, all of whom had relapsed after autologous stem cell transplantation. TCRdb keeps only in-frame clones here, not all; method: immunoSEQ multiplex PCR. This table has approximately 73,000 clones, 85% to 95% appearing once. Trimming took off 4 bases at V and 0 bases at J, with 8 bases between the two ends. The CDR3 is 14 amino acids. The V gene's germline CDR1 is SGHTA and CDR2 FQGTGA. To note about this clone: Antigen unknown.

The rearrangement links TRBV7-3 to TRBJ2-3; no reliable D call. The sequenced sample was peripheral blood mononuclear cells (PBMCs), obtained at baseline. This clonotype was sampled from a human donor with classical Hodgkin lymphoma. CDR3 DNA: TGTGCCAGCAGCTCCCTTGGCAGCACAGATACGCAGTATTTT. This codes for CASSSLGSTDTQYF.